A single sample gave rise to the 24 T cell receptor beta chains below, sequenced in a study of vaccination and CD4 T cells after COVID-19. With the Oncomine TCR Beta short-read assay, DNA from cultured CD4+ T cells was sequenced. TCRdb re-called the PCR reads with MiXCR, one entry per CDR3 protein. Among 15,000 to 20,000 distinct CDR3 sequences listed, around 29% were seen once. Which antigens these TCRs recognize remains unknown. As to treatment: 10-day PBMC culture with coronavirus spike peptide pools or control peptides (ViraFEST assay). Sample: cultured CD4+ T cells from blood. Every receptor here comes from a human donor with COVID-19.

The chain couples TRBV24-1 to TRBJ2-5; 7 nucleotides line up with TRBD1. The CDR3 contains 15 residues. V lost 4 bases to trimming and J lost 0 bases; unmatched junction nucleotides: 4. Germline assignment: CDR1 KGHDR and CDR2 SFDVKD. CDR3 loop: CATSDQDRYQETQYF. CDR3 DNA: TGTGCCACCAGTGACCAGGACAGGTACCAAGAGACCCAGTACTTC.

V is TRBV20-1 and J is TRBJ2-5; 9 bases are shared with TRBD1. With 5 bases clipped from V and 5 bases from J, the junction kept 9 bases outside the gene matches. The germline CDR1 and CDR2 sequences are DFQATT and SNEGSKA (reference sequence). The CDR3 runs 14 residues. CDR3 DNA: TGCAGTGCTGCCGGCGATGGACAGGGGGAGACCCAGTACTTC. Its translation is CSAAGDGQGETQYF.

This CDR3 is CASSLKGQGASGGTSTDTQYF. The DNA of the CDR3 is TGCGCCAGCAGCTTGAAGGGACAGGGGGCTAGCGGGGGCACTAGCACAGATACGCAGTATTTT. This sequence joins TRBV5-1 and TRBJ2-3, with 12 bases lining up with TRBD1. The CDR3 consists of 21 residues. Germline CDR1 reads SGHRS; CDR2 reads YFSETQ. The J segment lost 0 bases and the V segment lost 1 base, leaving 15 bases of the junction unmatched.

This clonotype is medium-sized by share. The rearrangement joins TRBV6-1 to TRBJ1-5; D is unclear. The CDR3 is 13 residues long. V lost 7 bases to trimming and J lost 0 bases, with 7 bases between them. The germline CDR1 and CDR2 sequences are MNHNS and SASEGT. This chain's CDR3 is CASKPPSNQPQHF. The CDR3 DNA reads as TGTGCCAGCAAGCCACCTAGCAATCAGCCCCAGCATTTT.

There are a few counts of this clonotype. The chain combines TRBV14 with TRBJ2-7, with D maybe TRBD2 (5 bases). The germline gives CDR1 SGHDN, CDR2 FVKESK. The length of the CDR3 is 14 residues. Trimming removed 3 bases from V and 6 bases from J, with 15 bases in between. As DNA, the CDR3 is TGTGCCAGCAGCCATATGAGGGTCGCGAGCGAGCAGTACTTC. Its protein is CASSHMRVASEQYF.

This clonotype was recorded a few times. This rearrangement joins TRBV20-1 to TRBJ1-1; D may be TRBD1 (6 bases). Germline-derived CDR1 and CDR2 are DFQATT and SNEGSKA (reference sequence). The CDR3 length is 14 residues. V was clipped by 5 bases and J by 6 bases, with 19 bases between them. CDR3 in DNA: TGCAGTGCTCTGGCCGTTCAGGGGCACCCTGAAGCTTTCTTT. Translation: CSALAVQGHPEAFF.

The DNA of the CDR3 is TGTGCCAGCAGTTACTCTTGGGGACAGGGGTGCATATATTTT. Protein product: CASSYSWGQGCIYF. The chain carries TRBV6-5 and TRBJ1-3; 10 bases are shared with TRBD1. The junction had 5 bases not matched to a gene; V was cut back by 0 bases and J by 12 bases. The germline V gene has CDR1 MNHEY and CDR2 SVGAGI. The CDR3 covers 14 residues.

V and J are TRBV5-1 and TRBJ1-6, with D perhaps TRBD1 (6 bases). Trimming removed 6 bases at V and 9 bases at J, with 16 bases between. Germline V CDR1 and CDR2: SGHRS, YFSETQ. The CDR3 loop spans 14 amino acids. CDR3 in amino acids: CASTPGTNGSPLHF. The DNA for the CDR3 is TGCGCCAGCACCCCCGGGACAAACGGTTCACCCCTCCACTTT.

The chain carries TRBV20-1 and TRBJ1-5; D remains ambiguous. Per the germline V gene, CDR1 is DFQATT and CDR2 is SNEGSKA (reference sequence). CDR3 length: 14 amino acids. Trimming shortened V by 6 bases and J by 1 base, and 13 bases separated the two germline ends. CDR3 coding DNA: TGCAGTGCCCTAGGACGGCAGAGCAATCAGCCCCAGCATTTT. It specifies CSALGRQSNQPQHF.

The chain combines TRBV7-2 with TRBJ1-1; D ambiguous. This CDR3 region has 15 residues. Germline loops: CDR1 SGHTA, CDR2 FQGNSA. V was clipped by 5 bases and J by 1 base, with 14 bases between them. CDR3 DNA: TGTGCCAGCAGCGTTTTTTGGGCAGAGAACACTGAAGCTTTCTTT. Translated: CASSVFWAENTEAFF. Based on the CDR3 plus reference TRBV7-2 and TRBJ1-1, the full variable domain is GAGVSQSPSNKVTEKGKDVELRCDPISGHTALYWYRQSLGQGLEFLIYFQGNSAPDKSGLPSDRFSAERTGGSVSTLTIQRTQQEDSAVYLCASSVFWAENTEAFFGQGTRLTVV.

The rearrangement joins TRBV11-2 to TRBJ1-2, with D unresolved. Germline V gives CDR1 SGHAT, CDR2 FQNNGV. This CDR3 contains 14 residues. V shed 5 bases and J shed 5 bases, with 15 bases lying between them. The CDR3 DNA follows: TGTGCCAGCAGCCAAGAGGCTTTTGGGTATGGCTACACCTTC. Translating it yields CASSQEAFGYGYTF.

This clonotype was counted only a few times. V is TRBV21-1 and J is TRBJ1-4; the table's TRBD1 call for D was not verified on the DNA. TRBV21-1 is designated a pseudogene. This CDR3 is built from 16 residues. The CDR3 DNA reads TGTGCCAGCAGCAAAACCCGGCCAGAGGCTAATGAAAAACTGTTTTTT. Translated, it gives CASSKTRPEANEKLFF.

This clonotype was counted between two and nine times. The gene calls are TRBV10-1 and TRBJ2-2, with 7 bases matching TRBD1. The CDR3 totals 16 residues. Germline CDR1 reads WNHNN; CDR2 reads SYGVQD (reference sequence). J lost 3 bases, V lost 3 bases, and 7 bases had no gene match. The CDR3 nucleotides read TGCGCCAGCAGTGACCGGGGACAGACCCACACCGGGGAGCTGTTTTTT. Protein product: CASSDRGQTHTGELFF.

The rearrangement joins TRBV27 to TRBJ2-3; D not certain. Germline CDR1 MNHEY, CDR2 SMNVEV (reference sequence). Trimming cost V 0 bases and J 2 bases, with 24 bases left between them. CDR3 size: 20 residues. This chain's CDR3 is CASSLSLFSGFSQNTDTQYF. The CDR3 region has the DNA TGTGCCAGCAGTTTATCGCTGTTTTCCGGGTTCTCCCAAAACACAGATACGCAGTATTTT.

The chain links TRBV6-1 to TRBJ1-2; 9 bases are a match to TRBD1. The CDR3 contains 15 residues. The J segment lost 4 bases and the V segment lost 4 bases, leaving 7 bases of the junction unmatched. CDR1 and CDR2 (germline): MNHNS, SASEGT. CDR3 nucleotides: TGTGCCAGCAGTGGACCCGGACAGGGGACCTATGGCTACACCTTC. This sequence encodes CASSGPGQGTYGYTF.

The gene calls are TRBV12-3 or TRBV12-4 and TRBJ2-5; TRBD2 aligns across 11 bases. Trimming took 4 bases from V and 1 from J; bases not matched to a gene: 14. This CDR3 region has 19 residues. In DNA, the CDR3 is TGTGCCAGCAGTTCCGGCCTAGCGGGGGGCCGCGGGAGCCAAGAGACCCAGTACTTC. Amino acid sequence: CASSSGLAGGRGSQETQYF.

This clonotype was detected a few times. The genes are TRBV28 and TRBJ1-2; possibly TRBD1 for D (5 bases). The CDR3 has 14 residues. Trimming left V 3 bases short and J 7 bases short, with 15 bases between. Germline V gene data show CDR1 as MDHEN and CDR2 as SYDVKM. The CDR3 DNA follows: TGTGCCAGCAGTTTCAGGGATCTTTCCTCTGGCTACACCTTC. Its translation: CASSFRDLSSGYTF.

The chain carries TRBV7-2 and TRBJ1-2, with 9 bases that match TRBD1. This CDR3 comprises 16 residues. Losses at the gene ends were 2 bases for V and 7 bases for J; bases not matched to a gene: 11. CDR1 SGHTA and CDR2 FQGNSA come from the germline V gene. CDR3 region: CASSLSATGQGIGYTF. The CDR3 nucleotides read TGTGCCAGCAGCTTATCGGCCACGGGACAGGGCATTGGCTACACCTTC.

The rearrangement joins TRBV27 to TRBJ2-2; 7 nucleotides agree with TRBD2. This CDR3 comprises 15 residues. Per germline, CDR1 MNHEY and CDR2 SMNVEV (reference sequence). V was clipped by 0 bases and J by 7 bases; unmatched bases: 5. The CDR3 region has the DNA TGTGCCAGCAGTTTATCGTGGGGGGGGGTCGGGGAGCTGTTTTTT. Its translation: CASSLSWGGVGELFF.

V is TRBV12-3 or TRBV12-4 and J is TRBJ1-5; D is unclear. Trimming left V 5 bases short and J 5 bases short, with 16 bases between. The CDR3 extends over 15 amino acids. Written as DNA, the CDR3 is TGTGCCAGCAGTCCGGACGCGAGGGAGGATCAGCCCCAGCATTTT. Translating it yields CASSPDAREDQPQHF.

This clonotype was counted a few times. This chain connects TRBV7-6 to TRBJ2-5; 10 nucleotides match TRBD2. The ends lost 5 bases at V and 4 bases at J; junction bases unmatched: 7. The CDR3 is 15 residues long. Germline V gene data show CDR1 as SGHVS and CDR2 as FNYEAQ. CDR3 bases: TGTGCCAGCAGCGGTATAGCGGGGGGAGGAGAGACCCAGTACTTC. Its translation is CASSGIAGGGETQYF.

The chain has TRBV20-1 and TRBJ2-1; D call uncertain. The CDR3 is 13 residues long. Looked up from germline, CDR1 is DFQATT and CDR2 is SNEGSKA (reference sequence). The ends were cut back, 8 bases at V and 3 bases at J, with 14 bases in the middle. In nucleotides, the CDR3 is TGCAGTATCACTCAAGAAGGCTACAATGAGCAGTTCTTC. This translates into CSITQEGYNEQFF.

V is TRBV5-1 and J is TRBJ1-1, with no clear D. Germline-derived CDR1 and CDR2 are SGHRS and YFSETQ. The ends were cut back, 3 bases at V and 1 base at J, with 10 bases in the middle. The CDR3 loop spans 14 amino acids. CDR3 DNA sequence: TGCGCCAGCAGCTCGCGAATCCAGAACACTGAAGCTTTCTTT. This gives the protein CASSSRIQNTEAFF.

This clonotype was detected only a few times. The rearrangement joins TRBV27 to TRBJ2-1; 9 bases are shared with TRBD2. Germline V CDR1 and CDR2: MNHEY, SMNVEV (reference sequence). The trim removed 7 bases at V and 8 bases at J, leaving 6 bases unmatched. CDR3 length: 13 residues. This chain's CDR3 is CASKRGALDEQFF. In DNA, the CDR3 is TGTGCCAGCAAGCGGGGGGCCTTGGATGAGCAGTTCTTC.